This TCR beta chain came from a study of blood T cell repertoires in COVID-19. Background on the study: COVID-19 samples from acute and convalescent phases originated in the United States, Italy and Spain. PBMCs, B-cell-depleted T cells, or T cells were the source of the cDNA or gDNA that made up the material.

Assay used: immunoSEQ multiplex PCR; TCRdb lists only in-frame clones, some missing. The sample includes hundreds of thousands of clones, around 90% seen only once; the top ten take less than 15%. Shortly before study entry, within 2 weeks, exposed participants had met a COVID-19 case. CDR1 and CDR2 from the germline V gene are GTSNPN and SVGIG (reference sequence). This CDR3 has 14 residues. Trimming stripped 0 bases from V and 7 bases from J, with 15 bases between. The TCR originated in a man aged 30-40 years who had been exposed to COVID-19. The sample was PBMCs or T cells enriched from blood (not recorded which). This chain links TRBV30 with TRBJ2-5; D is perhaps TRBD2 (6 bases). CDR3 nucleotide sequence: TGTGCCTGGAGTGTAACTACGACCGGGGGGACCCAGTACTTC. Translation: CAWSVTTTGGTQYF. The entire variable domain, with the rest obtained from reference TRBV30 and TRBJ2-5, is as follows: SQTIHQWPATLVQPVGSPLSLECTVEGTSNPNLYWYRQAAGRGLQLLFYSVGIGQISSEVPQNLSASRPQDRQFILSSKKLLLSDSGFYLCAWSVTTTGGTQYFGPGTRLLVL.